What follows are 3 T cell receptor beta chains derived from one specimen sequenced in a study of blood T cell repertoires in COVID-19. Profiled with immunoSEQ multiplex PCR; TCRdb holds only in-frame clones, not every one. The table has 9,700 or so clones, 80% seen once; the top ten hold less than 8.5%. Input material: peripheral blood. The receptors derive from a man between 65 and 79 years old with active COVID-19.

The chain carries TRBV11-3 and TRBJ2-1, with 14 bases matching TRBD2. CDR1 is SGHNT, CDR2 YENEEA, per germline. CDR3 length: 20 amino acids. The trim removed 1 base at V and 0 bases at J, leaving 8 bases unmatched. The chain's CDR3 is CASSLGAPGTSGSSYNEQFF. CDR3 nucleotide sequence: TGTGCCAGCAGCTTAGGGGCCCCCGGGACTAGCGGGAGCTCCTACAATGAGCAGTTCTTC.

The chain links TRBV9 to TRBJ2-1; 8 nucleotides line up with TRBD2. V was pared by 3 bases and J by 6 bases, with 17 bases of the junction left unmatched. The CDR3 runs 18 residues. CDR1 is SGDLS, CDR2 YYNGEE, per germline. The CDR3 DNA is TGTGCCAGCAGCGCCTCGTACCAGAGCGGGGGCCGTGCCAATGAGCAGTTCTTC. This translates into CASSASYQSGGRANEQFF.

This clone has a handful of counts. This CDR3 is CASSQDLAGGPSDTQYF. The CDR3 nucleotides are TGCGCCAGCAGCCAAGATCTCGCGGGAGGGCCCTCAGATACGCAGTATTTT. V gene TRBV4-1 combines with J gene TRBJ2-3, with 9 bases identical to TRBD2. The CDR3 is made up of 17 amino acids. Germline V gene data show CDR1 as MGHRA and CDR2 as YSYEKL. The V and J ends lost 0 bases and 4 bases, in that order; junction bases with no gene match: 8.